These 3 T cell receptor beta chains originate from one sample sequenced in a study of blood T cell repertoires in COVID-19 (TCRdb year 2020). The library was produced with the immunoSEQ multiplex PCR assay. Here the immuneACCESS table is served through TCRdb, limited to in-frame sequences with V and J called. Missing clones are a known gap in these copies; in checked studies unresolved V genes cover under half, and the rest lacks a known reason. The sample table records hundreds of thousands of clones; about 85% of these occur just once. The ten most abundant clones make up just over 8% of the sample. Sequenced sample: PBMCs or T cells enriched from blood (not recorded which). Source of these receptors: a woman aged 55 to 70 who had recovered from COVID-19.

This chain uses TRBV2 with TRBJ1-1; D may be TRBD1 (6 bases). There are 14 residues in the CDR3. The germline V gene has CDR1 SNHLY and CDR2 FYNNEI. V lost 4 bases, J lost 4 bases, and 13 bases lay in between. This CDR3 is CASSVTGMATEAFF. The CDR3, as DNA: TGTGCCAGCAGTGTAACAGGGATGGCCACTGAAGCTTTCTTT.

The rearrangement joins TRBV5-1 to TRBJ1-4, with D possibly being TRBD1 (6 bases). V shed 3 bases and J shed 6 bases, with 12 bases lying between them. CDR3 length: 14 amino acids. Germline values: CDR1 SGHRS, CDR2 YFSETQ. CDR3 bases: TGCGCCAGCAGCTCCGGGACATCTTATGAAAAACTGTTTTTT. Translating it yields CASSSGTSYEKLFF.

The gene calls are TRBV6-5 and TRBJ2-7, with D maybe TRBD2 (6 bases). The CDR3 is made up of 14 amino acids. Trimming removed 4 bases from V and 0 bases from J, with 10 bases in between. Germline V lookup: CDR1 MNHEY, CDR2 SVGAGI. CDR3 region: CASSWDWSSYEQYF. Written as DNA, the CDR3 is TGTGCCAGCAGTTGGGACTGGAGCTCCTACGAGCAGTACTTC.